The sequence of this T cell receptor beta chain was determined in a study of CD8 T cells in ankylosing spondylitis. Findings and limits, study-wide: Made up of 7 to 9 highly homologous variants, a TCR beta motif appeared characteristic of ankylosing spondylitis blood. As for the disease-linked clones, they showed a CD8+ phenotype and occurred at relatively low frequencies in peripheral blood. Certain motif variants had earlier been reported in reactive arthritis synovial fluid and blood.

TCRdb independently ran MiXCR on the 5' RACE reads; one entry per CDR3 protein. Of about 220,000 distinct CDR3 sequences listed, around 6.6% are singletons. Ten or more counts support this clonotype. Its antigen is unidentified. Material: blood, either unsorted or a sorted T cell fraction (not recorded which). The receptor's source is a male donor with ankylosing spondylitis.

The CDR3 is CASNRGAHEQYF. The CDR3 DNA follows: TGTGCCAGCAACAGGGGTGCCCACGAGCAGTACTTC. J is TRBJ2-7 and V is TRBV5-6, with 7 bases identical to TRBD1. The V and J ends lost 6 bases and 5 bases, in that order; junction bases with no gene match: 5. The CDR3 spans 12 residues. Germline V gene lookup returns CDR1 SGHDT and CDR2 YYEEEE.